Sequencing of this TCR beta chain was carried out in a study of CXCR3-negative and CXCR3-positive naive CD8 T cells. Broader study findings: CXCR3-positive naive cells carried more hydrophobic TRB CDR3s than CXCR3-negative naive cells did. Memory, not naive, CXCR3-negative and CXCR3-positive cells differed in TRBV-TRBJ usage.

CD45RO-CCR7+CD27+CD95- defined naive CD8+ T cells. It was by 5' RACE with UMI labels that the TRB cDNA libraries were prepared. TCRdb re-called the 5' RACE reads and gives one entry per CDR3 protein, without DNA. The sample table sets out approximately 100,000 distinct CDR3 sequences. Points on this clonotype: The antigen is undetermined.

This TCR was recovered from a human donor in good health. Some clones in this sample may be carry-over from other donors' samples. The sequencing input was naive CXCR3+ CD8+ T cells from blood. This sample's subset: CD45RO-CCR7+CD27+CD95- naive CD8+ T cells expressing CXCR3 (TNR3+).

CDR3: CSARCPADGDWYNEQFF. The V and J genes are TRBV20-1 and TRBJ2-1; the TCRdb call, TRBD1, lacks DNA for checking. The CDR3 contains 17 residues. Germline V gene lookup returns CDR1 DFQATT and CDR2 SNEGSKA (reference sequence).